This entry lists 30 T cell receptor beta chains sequenced from one sample in a study of post-analysis software for immune sequencing data (dated by TCRdb to about 2015). The paper as a whole reports these results and caveats: Patients showed significantly higher frequencies than controls for a few TRBV segments, among them TRBV5-6, TRBV5-1 and TRBV20-1.

Their specific antigens are unknown. Libraries were constructed by PCR. TCRdb shows the sequencer as Illumina HiSeq 2500. To reduce PCR and sequencing biases, unique molecular identifiers were incorporated into the TCR beta cDNA libraries. In TCRdb, the public reads were trimmed at Q25 with fastp and aligned with MiXCR, with productive beta chains retained. For every CDR3 protein sequence, its rows merge into one entry that carries the most common genes and DNA. This sample lists about 460,000 distinct CDR3 sequences; roughly 45% were detected once. The ten largest clonotypes hold around an eighth of the sample. Sequencing was performed on blood. These receptors all come from a girl aged 5-17 years with multiple sclerosis.

This clonotype appeared a few times. This chain links TRBV6-1 with TRBJ2-5, with 7 positions matching TRBD1. Germline CDR1 MNHNS, CDR2 SASEGT. The CDR3 totals 13 residues. J lost 1 base, V lost 11 bases, and 7 bases had no gene match. CDR3: CAGRDRIQETQYF. CDR3 DNA: TGTGCCGGCCGGGACAGAATCCAAGAGACCCAGTACTTC.

This clonotype was observed a handful of times. This rearrangement joins TRBV20-1 to TRBJ2-1, with 15 bases identical to TRBD2. V was clipped by 3 bases and J by 10 bases; unmatched bases: 10. This CDR3 contains 16 residues. Germline CDR1 DFQATT, CDR2 SNEGSKA (reference sequence). CDR3 region: CSASPGGLAGGGEQFF. The CDR3 DNA follows: TGCAGTGCTAGCCCTGGGGGACTAGCGGGAGGCGGGGAGCAGTTCTTC.

V is TRBV4-3 and J is TRBJ1-5, with TRBD1 identical over 7 bases. Germline V gene lookup returns CDR1 LGHNA and CDR2 YSLEER. V gave up 2 bases and J gave up 7 bases; unmatched junction bases: 2. This CDR3 region has 13 residues. As DNA, the CDR3 is TGCGCCAGCAGCCAACAGGGGGACCAGCCCCAGCATTTT. Residues: CASSQQGDQPQHF.

V usage is TRBV27 and J usage is TRBJ2-3, with D hard to call. The CDR3 has 13 amino acids. Germline CDR1 and CDR2: MNHEY and SMNVEV (reference sequence). The V gene lost 6 bases and the J gene lost 7 bases, with 14 bases spanning the gap. In DNA form, the CDR3 reads TGTGCCAGCAGCCCCCACTGGGATAATACGCAGTATTTT. Protein: CASSPHWDNTQYF.

The V gene is TRBV4-3, the J gene TRBJ2-7, with 12 bases fitting TRBD1. The assigned J gene may be wrong: the sequence end matches TRBJ2-5 better. The length of the CDR3 is 16 residues. CDR1 and CDR2 (germline): LGHNA, YSLEER. CDR3 sequence reads: CASSQEGQGAGETQYF. The CDR3 nucleotides are TGCGCCAGCAGCCAAGAGGGACAGGGGGCTGGGGAGACCCAGTACTTC.

A note on this clonotype: A junction end diverges from the germline sequence, so it may reflect a read error. The chain has TRBV7-3 and TRBJ2-1, with D possibly matching TRBD2 (6 bases). The CDR3 is 16 amino acids. Germline V lookup: CDR1 SGHTA, CDR2 FQGTGA. CDR3 loop: CASSPGTSPYYNGQFF. The CDR3 bases are TGTGCCAGCAGCCCGGGGACTTCCCCATACTACAATGGGCAGTTCTTC.

This clonotype has just a few counts. This sequence joins TRBV20-1 and TRBJ2-4; weak D call: TRBD2 (5 bases). The CDR3 covers 11 residues. Germline loops: CDR1 DFQATT, CDR2 SNEGSKA (reference sequence). Trimming took 3 bases from V and 15 from J, leaving 15 bases between them. In DNA form, the CDR3 reads TGCAGTGCTAGCTTGTTGGGGAGCTGGTACTTC. It is translated as CSASLLGSWYF.

The CDR3 sequence: CASSSSTSPYNEQFF. The CDR3 DNA reads as TGTGCCAGCAGCTCCTCCACTAGCCCCTACAATGAGCAGTTCTTC. The J gene is TRBJ2-1, the V gene TRBV9, with a weak D call TRBD2 (6 bases). CDR1 is SGDLS, CDR2 YYNGEE, per germline. The CDR3 sequence is 15 residues long. V was clipped by 4 bases and J by 2 bases, with 13 bases between them.

The J gene is TRBJ2-1, the V gene TRBV14; 8 bases align to TRBD2. The junction had 12 bases not matched to a gene; V was cut back by 6 bases and J by 8 bases. The CDR3 is made up of 15 amino acids. Germline-derived CDR1 and CDR2 are SGHDN and FVKESK. The CDR3 here is CASRPTSGALDEQFF. CDR3 nucleotide sequence: TGTGCCAGCAGACCAACTAGCGGCGCCTTGGATGAGCAGTTCTTC.

This clonotype was observed a few times. The genes are TRBV6-6 and TRBJ1-5; 8 bases are a match to TRBD1. The CDR3 is made up of 15 amino acids. V lost 6 bases and J lost 4; bases outside the gene matches: 8. From germline, CDR1 is MNHNY and CDR2 SVGAGI (reference sequence). The chain's CDR3 is CASRIDRGKNQPQHF. CDR3 DNA sequence: TGTGCCAGCAGGATCGACAGGGGAAAGAATCAGCCCCAGCATTTT.

CDR3 sequence: CASSFGPGLTGGIETQYF. DNA for the CDR3: TGTGCCAGCAGTTTCGGGCCGGGACTAACGGGAGGGATAGAGACCCAGTACTTC. The gene calls are TRBV12-3 or TRBV12-4 and TRBJ2-5; TRBD2 agrees at 8 bases. The CDR3 is 18 amino acids. Trimming removed 3 bases from V and 4 bases from J; junction bases left unmatched: 16.

The gene calls are TRBV27 and TRBJ2-3; no firm D call. Germline V gene lookup returns CDR1 MNHEY and CDR2 SMNVEV (reference sequence). CDR3 length: 13 residues. V gave up 5 bases and J gave up 4 bases, with 10 bases separating them. CDR3 DNA sequence: TGTGCCAGCAGTGAAGGGTCCGCAGATACGCAGTATTTT. Amino acid sequence: CASSEGSADTQYF.

The chain couples TRBV11-2 to TRBJ2-7; D is uncertain. This CDR3 contains 13 residues. Germline V gene data show CDR1 as SGHAT and CDR2 as FQNNGV. The V end lost 0 bases, the J end lost 7 bases, and 10 bases lay between the germline ends. The CDR3 loop reads CASSLDPVWEQYF. DNA for the CDR3: TGTGCCAGCAGCTTAGACCCCGTGTGGGAGCAGTACTTC.

The chain has TRBV29-1 and TRBJ2-5, with 11 bases aligning to TRBD1. Near its end, the DNA agrees better with TRBJ2-7, so the J call may be wrong. Looked up from germline, CDR1 is SQVTM and CDR2 is ANQGSEA. The CDR3 runs 14 residues. The CDR3 protein is CSVEGTGGIYEQYF. For the CDR3, the DNA is TGCAGCGTTGAAGGGACAGGGGGCATCTACGAGCAGTACTTC.

For the CDR3, the DNA is TGTGCCAGCAGCTTAGTCGGTTGGGACGCCTACGAGCAGTACTTC. Translation: CASSLVGWDAYEQYF. The rearrangement uses TRBV7-8 and TRBJ2-7; D could derive from TRBD1 or TRBD2 (5 bases each). Trimming left V 1 base short and J 2 bases short, with 12 bases between. The CDR3 spans 15 residues. CDR1 SGHVS and CDR2 FQNEAQ come from the germline V gene.

This clonotype was detected a few times. The chain is built from TRBV5-1 and TRBJ2-1, with D tentatively TRBD2 (5 bases). CDR3 length: 15 amino acids. CDR1 and CDR2 from the germline V gene are SGHRS and YFSETQ. Between the trimmed V and J ends, which lost 0 bases and 0 bases, there was a span of 7 bases. The CDR3 sequence: CASSLAGDSYNEQFF. Here the CDR3 DNA reads TGCGCCAGCAGCTTGGCCGGGGACTCCTACAATGAGCAGTTCTTC.

V usage is TRBV20-1 and J usage is TRBJ2-5; no definite D call. CDR1 and CDR2 (germline): DFQATT, SNEGSKA (reference sequence). The CDR3 extends over 12 amino acids. Trimming removed 6 bases at V and 2 bases at J, with 10 bases between. CDR3 nucleotides: TGCAGTGCCATCCCGCTTCAAGAGACCCAGTACTTC. Amino acids: CSAIPLQETQYF.

The gene calls are TRBV7-8 and TRBJ2-6, with D perhaps given as TRBD1 or TRBD2 (5 bases each). The germline V gene encodes CDR1 SGHVS and CDR2 FQNEAQ. This CDR3 region has 18 residues. V lost 5 bases and J 4 bases, leaving 21 bases between the germline ends. CDR3 in amino acids: CASSDRWGRTPGANVLTF. CDR3 coding DNA: TGTGCCAGCAGCGATAGGTGGGGACGTACGCCGGGGGCCAACGTCCTGACTTTC.

V gene TRBV6-6 combines with J gene TRBJ2-5; D is undetermined. V was trimmed by 8 bases and J by 5 bases, leaving 9 bases between them. CDR1 and CDR2 (germline): MNHNY, SVGAGI (reference sequence). The CDR3 is 11 amino acids. CDR3 sequence reads: CASRVSETQYF. CDR3 coding DNA: TGTGCCAGCCGGGTGTCGGAGACCCAGTACTTC.

The table lists this clonotype with many counts. This rearrangement joins TRBV29-1 to TRBJ2-7; 7 nucleotides agree with TRBD1. With 2 bases clipped from V and 2 bases from J, the junction kept 3 bases outside the gene matches. The CDR3 is 13 residues long. The germline gives CDR1 SQVTM, CDR2 ANQGSEA. This CDR3 is CSVEMGTAYEQYF. The DNA for the CDR3 is TGCAGCGTTGAAATGGGGACAGCCTACGAGCAGTACTTC.

The chain combines TRBV18 with TRBJ1-4, with a tentative D call TRBD1 (6 bases). Germline lookup yields CDR1 KGHSH and CDR2 LQKENI. V was cut by 2 bases and J by 8 bases, with 15 bases left in between. The CDR3 contains 15 residues. The CDR3, as DNA: TGTGCCAGCTCACCAGAGGGGGGGCTGGAGGAAAAACTGTTTTTT. Amino acid sequence: CASSPEGGLEEKLFF.

The chain joins TRBV7-2 to TRBJ2-7; no definite D call. From germline, CDR1 is SGHTA and CDR2 FQGNSA. CDR3 length: 13 residues. The V end was cut by 5 bases, the J end by 3 bases, with 11 bases between. The CDR3: CASSLKGGYEQYF. The CDR3 DNA sequence: TGTGCCAGCAGCCTAAAAGGTGGCTACGAGCAGTACTTC.

J is TRBJ2-5 and V is TRBV5-1; possibly TRBD1 or TRBD2 for D (6 bases each). Germline CDR1 and CDR2: SGHRS and YFSETQ. V shed 0 bases and J shed 3 bases, with 12 bases lying between them. The CDR3 extends over 15 amino acids. The CDR3 region is CASSLGGGSKETQYF. The CDR3 coding sequence is TGCGCCAGCAGCTTGGGAGGGGGGTCGAAAGAGACCCAGTACTTC.

In its sample, this clonotype was seen once. This rearrangement joins TRBV20-1 to TRBJ2-4, with D tentatively TRBD2 (5 bases). The CDR3 covers 10 residues. Germline assignment: CDR1 DFQATT and CDR2 SNEGSKA (reference sequence). V shed 0 bases and J shed 13 bases, with 7 bases lying between them. DNA for the CDR3: TGCAGTGCTAGAGAAAGGGAGCAGTACTTC. Protein sequence: CSAREREQYF.

The chain couples TRBV20-1 to TRBJ2-5, with D perhaps matching TRBD1 or TRBD2 (5 bases each). Germline assignment: CDR1 DFQATT and CDR2 SNEGSKA (reference sequence). The V end lost 6 bases, the J end lost 1 base, and 18 bases lay between the germline ends. The CDR3 runs 15 residues. CDR3 sequence (DNA): TGCAGTGCGCAGTTTCCGGGACCCCTCCAAGAGACCCAGTACTTC. It codes for CSAQFPGPLQETQYF.

The genes are TRBV9 and TRBJ2-5; tentatively, D is TRBD1 (5 bases). With 4 bases removed from V and 5 bases from J, the gap between germline ends came to 18 bases. This CDR3 contains 15 residues. From germline, CDR1 is SGDLS and CDR2 YYNGEE. The CDR3 here is CASSTPLGVAETQYF. In nucleotides, the CDR3 is TGTGCCAGCAGCACTCCTTTAGGGGTCGCCGAGACCCAGTACTTC.

The CDR3, as DNA: TGCAGTGCTAGATTTCGGGACAGGGCCGGGACTGAAGCTTTCTTT. Amino acid sequence: CSARFRDRAGTEAFF. The chain employs TRBV20-1 and TRBJ1-1; 9 bases are a match to TRBD1. The CDR3 covers 15 residues. The trim removed 2 bases at V and 5 bases at J, leaving 9 bases unmatched. The V gene's germline CDR1 is DFQATT and CDR2 SNEGSKA (reference sequence).

This chain joins TRBV19 and TRBJ2-1; tentatively, D is TRBD2 (5 bases). V lost 4 bases to trimming and J lost 5 bases, with 12 bases between them. Germline values: CDR1 LNHDA, CDR2 SQIVND (reference sequence). The CDR3 sequence is 14 residues long. CDR3 region: CASSTGWRNNEQFF. DNA of the CDR3: TGTGCCAGTAGTACAGGATGGAGGAACAATGAGCAGTTCTTC.

This chain links TRBV7-2 with TRBJ1-1; perhaps TRBD1 as D (6 bases). The V end was cut by 1 base, the J end by 11 bases, with 11 bases between. Germline-derived CDR1 and CDR2 are SGHTA and FQGNSA. This CDR3 comprises 12 residues. This chain's CDR3 is CASSLDGGLAFF. DNA for the CDR3: TGTGCCAGCAGCTTAGATGGGGGGCTCGCTTTCTTT.

About this clonotype: At one boundary the junction diverges from the germline segment, which might be a read error. As DNA, the CDR3 is TGCAGCGTCGAAGATTGGGCAGGCTACAATGCTAACTATGGCTACACCTTC. This translates into CSVEDWAGYNANYGYTF. The chain uses TRBV29-1 and TRBJ1-2; D gene unclear. Germline V gives CDR1 SQVTM, CDR2 ANQGSEA. The CDR3 contains 17 residues.